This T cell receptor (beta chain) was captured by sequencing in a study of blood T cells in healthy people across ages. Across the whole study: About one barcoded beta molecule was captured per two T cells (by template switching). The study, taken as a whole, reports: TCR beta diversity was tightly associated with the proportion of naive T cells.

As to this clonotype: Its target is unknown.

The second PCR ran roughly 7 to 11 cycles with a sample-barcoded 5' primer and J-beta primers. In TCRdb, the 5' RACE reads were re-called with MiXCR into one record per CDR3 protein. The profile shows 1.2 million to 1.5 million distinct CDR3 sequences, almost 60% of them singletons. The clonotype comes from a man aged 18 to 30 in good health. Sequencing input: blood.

The CDR3 DNA reads TGTGCCAGCAGTTACCCGCCAGAGGTGGATACGCAGTATTTT. Its translation is CASSYPPEVDTQYF. The gene calls are TRBV6-2 or TRBV6-3 and TRBJ2-3; D gene ambiguous. The germline V gene encodes CDR1 MNHEY and CDR2 SVGEGT. V was cut by 2 bases and J by 6 bases, with 12 bases left in between. The CDR3 extends over 14 amino acids.